Each of the 17 T cell receptor beta chains below was sequenced from the same sample in a study of response to subunit inactivated influenza vaccine. Via MiXCR, TCRdb re-called the RT-PCR reads, giving one row per CDR3 protein. This sample has some 480,000 distinct CDR3 sequences, with approximately 10% found just once. Source: PBMCs from blood, taken 40 to 50 days after vaccination. The receptors were gathered from a man aged 50 to 60 who received an inactivated influenza vaccine.

This clonotype has a handful of counts. The chain has TRBV5-1 and TRBJ2-3, with D tentatively TRBD2 (7 bases). Trimming pared 5 bases from V and 0 bases from J, leaving 10 bases between. Germline V gives CDR1 SGHRS, CDR2 YFSETQ. CDR3 size: 14 residues. In DNA form, the CDR3 reads TGCGCCAGCAGGGGAGGGGGAAGCACAGATACGCAGTATTTT. It specifies CASRGGGSTDTQYF.

This clonotype was seen repeatedly, ten times or more. The V gene is TRBV2, the J gene TRBJ2-1, with unresolved D. V was pared by 6 bases and J by 5 bases, with 14 bases between. CDR1 is SNHLY, CDR2 FYNNEI, per germline. This CDR3 region has 14 residues. The CDR3 DNA sequence: TGTGCCAGCAGATCATTAAGGAAAAACAATGAGCAGTTCTTC. Amino acids: CASRSLRKNNEQFF.

The chain carries TRBV7-2 and TRBJ2-3, with 8 bases fitting TRBD2. The CDR3 runs 15 residues. The trim removed 2 bases at V and 4 bases at J, leaving 5 bases unmatched. CDR1 SGHTA and CDR2 FQGNSA come from the germline V gene. The CDR3 region has the DNA TGTGCCAGCAGCTTATTGATTAGCGGGGCAGATACGCAGTATTTT. It encodes CASSLLISGADTQYF.

This clonotype came up a few times. V gene TRBV12-3 or TRBV12-4 combines with J gene TRBJ1-5; maybe TRBD1 (6 bases). The V gene lost 5 bases and the J gene lost 3 bases, with 20 bases spanning the gap. This CDR3 is 17 amino acids long. The CDR3 protein is CASSRGARSRHNQPQHF. CDR3 coding DNA: TGTGCCAGCAGTCGGGGGGCTCGGAGTAGGCACAATCAGCCCCAGCATTTT.

The genes are TRBV25-1 and TRBJ2-3, with D perhaps matching TRBD1 (6 bases). The germline CDR1 and CDR2 sequences are MGHDK and SYGVNS. CDR3 length: 16 amino acids. Trimming took off 4 bases at V and 4 bases at J, with 18 bases between the two ends. CDR3 nucleotides: TGTGCCAGCAGTGCCCCGAGGGGCAGGGGAGCAGATACGCAGTATTTT. As protein: CASSAPRGRGADTQYF.

In this sample, this clonotype turned up many times. V usage is TRBV12-3 or TRBV12-4 and J usage is TRBJ2-7, with D possibly TRBD2 on 6 matching bases. The CDR3 extends over 13 amino acids. The V end was cut by 7 bases, the J end by 5 bases, with 15 bases between. The CDR3 sequence: CASKRRAGNEQYF. The CDR3 DNA follows: TGTGCCAGCAAGAGGCGAGCGGGTAACGAGCAGTACTTC.

The chain joins TRBV12-3 or TRBV12-4 to TRBJ2-1; no definite D call. The CDR3 loop spans 13 amino acids. V lost 8 bases to trimming and J lost 3 bases, with 11 bases between them. CDR3 nucleotide sequence: TGTGCCAGCGGCCTCACACACTACAATGAGCAGTTCTTC. It encodes CASGLTHYNEQFF.

Ten or more counts support this clonotype. The rearrangement joins TRBV20-1 to TRBJ2-2, with D tentatively TRBD2 (6 bases). Germline V lookup: CDR1 DFQATT, CDR2 SNEGSKA (reference sequence). The CDR3 is 13 residues long. V was shortened by 1 base and J by 7 bases, with 10 bases between the two germline ends. CDR3 bases: TGCAGTGCTAGAGGGGGAGGTAACGGGGAGCTGTTTTTT. The encoded protein is CSARGGGNGELFF.

This clonotype turned up a few times. This chain uses TRBV12-3 or TRBV12-4 with TRBJ2-1; D is uncertain. CDR3 length: 15 amino acids. The V end was cut by 6 bases, the J end by 0 bases, with 12 bases between. CDR3 amino acids: CASSRSVISYNEQFF. For the CDR3, the DNA is TGTGCCAGCAGCAGGTCGGTGATCTCCTACAATGAGCAGTTCTTC.

This chain uses TRBV7-2 with TRBJ1-2, with 7 bases that match TRBD1. The CDR3 spans 15 residues. J was trimmed by 4 bases and V by 6 bases; bases with no gene match: 11. The germline CDR1 and CDR2 sequences are SGHTA and FQGNSA. CDR3 region: CASSQTGDQAYGYTF. The CDR3 DNA sequence: TGTGCCAGCAGTCAAACAGGGGATCAGGCCTATGGCTACACCTTC.

The table lists this clonotype with a few counts. The chain recombines TRBV9 with TRBJ2-3; D ambiguous. The CDR3 totals 14 residues. Trimming left V 4 bases short and J 2 bases short, with 11 bases between. The germline V gene has CDR1 SGDLS and CDR2 YYNGEE. Here the CDR3 reads CASSFGLYTDTQYF. Here the CDR3 DNA reads TGTGCCAGCAGCTTTGGGCTGTACACAGATACGCAGTATTTT.

This clonotype was seen a handful of times. The CDR3 is CASSHLLPGQGSETQYF. The CDR3 nucleotides read TGCGCCAGCAGCCACCTTCTCCCGGGACAGGGATCAGAGACCCAGTACTTC. This chain joins TRBV4-3 and TRBJ2-5; 9 bases match TRBD1. The CDR3 is 17 amino acids. Germline CDR1 reads LGHNA; CDR2 reads YSLEER. The V and J ends lost 3 bases and 4 bases, in that order; junction bases with no gene match: 12.

The V gene is TRBV9, the J gene TRBJ1-2; D is possibly TRBD1 (5 bases). The CDR3 covers 20 residues. Germline loops: CDR1 SGDLS, CDR2 YYNGEE. Trimming shortened V by 2 bases and J by 1 base, and 27 bases separated the two germline ends. In DNA form, the CDR3 reads TGTGCCAGCAGCGTGGACGGCAAGATGGGACTCCTGGGGTATAACTATGGCTACACCTTC. Protein product: CASSVDGKMGLLGYNYGYTF.

The CDR3 here is CASSQDYSYNQPQHF. The CDR3 DNA follows: TGCGCCAGCAGCCAAGATTACAGCTACAATCAGCCCCAGCATTTT. This chain joins TRBV4-3 and TRBJ1-5; D is ambiguous. V shed 0 bases and J shed 3 bases, with 9 bases lying between them. The CDR3 runs to 15 residues. Germline CDR1 reads LGHNA; CDR2 reads YSLEER.

This sequence joins TRBV20-1 and TRBJ2-5, with TRBD2 matching over 10 bases. The CDR3 is made up of 16 amino acids. In germline, CDR1 is DFQATT, CDR2 SNEGSKA (reference sequence). After removal of 3 bases from V and 5 bases from J, the junction contained 12 bases not matched to a gene. DNA for the CDR3: TGCAGTGCTAGGGACCTACGGACTAGCGGAGGGGAGACCCAGTACTTC. As protein: CSARDLRTSGGETQYF.

The J gene is TRBJ2-3, the V gene TRBV4-2; 7 bases are a match to TRBD2. Trimming cost V 1 base and J 4 bases; bases outside gene matches: 5. This CDR3 has 15 amino acids. Germline-derived CDR1 and CDR2 are LGHNA and YNFKEQ. CDR3 in DNA: TGTGCCAGCAGCCAAGGGGGGGGAGGATCAGATACGCAGTATTTT. Amino acids: CASSQGGGGSDTQYF.

This clonotype was counted a few times. The chain combines TRBV27 with TRBJ2-3; D remains unclear. Germline CDR1 MNHEY, CDR2 SMNVEV (reference sequence). V was shortened by 0 bases and J by 1 base, with 8 bases between the two germline ends. This CDR3 has 15 residues. CDR3: CASSLSSKRTDTQYF. Written as DNA, the CDR3 is TGTGCCAGCAGTTTATCTTCCAAGCGCACAGATACGCAGTATTTT.